This TCR beta chain was identified during a study of a mutant IDH1 vaccine in newly diagnosed glioma. Study-wide context: Initiation of the vaccine course occurred 4-6 weeks after radiotherapy alone, or alongside temozolomide cycles. Study-level results: Pseudoprogression showed no apparent link to changes in top peripheral T cell clonotypes.

Regarding time point: week 35, safety follow-up. One vaccine dose held 300 ug of mutant IDH1 20-mer peptide and came with topical imiquimod. Assay: immunoSEQ multiplex PCR; the TCRdb copy retains only in-frame clones and omits some. The repertoire holds about 50,000 clones, with roughly 92% as singletons. On this clone itself: Its specificity is unknown.

The germline V and J ends were trimmed by 5 bases and 5 bases, with 6 bases remaining between them. This CDR3 spans 11 amino acids. Germline assignment: CDR1 SNHLY and CDR2 FYNNEI. Source: PBMCs, taken from a glioma patient whose treatment included an IDH1 peptide vaccine. This rearrangement joins TRBV2 to TRBJ2-5; D unclear. This receptor was identified in a man in his fifties or sixties with glioma. CDR3 DNA: TGTGCCAGCAGTCCAGATGAGACCCAGTACTTC. It is translated as CASSPDETQYF.